The rows below give T cell receptor beta chains drawn from one sample of a study of CD8 T cells in ankylosing spondylitis. One entry per CDR3 protein results from TCRdb running MiXCR on the 5' RACE reads. The repertoire holds some 840,000 distinct CDR3 sequences, with roughly 12% as singletons. The sample comprised blood, either unsorted or a sorted T cell fraction (not recorded which). Every receptor here comes from a male donor with ankylosing spondylitis. Both conserved end residues are trimmed from each CDR3. Fields, in order: clone size, V gene, J gene, CDR3 protein. Not every row has a clone size; where given, it reads once, few, many or a size class.

clone_size: many
v_call: TRBV10-3
j_call: TRBJ1-6
cdr3_aa: AISTGSSPYNSPLH

clone_size: many
v_call: TRBV29-1
j_call: TRBJ2-4
cdr3_aa: SGRGQGGIQY

clone_size: few
v_call: TRBV7-2
j_call: TRBJ2-4
cdr3_aa: ASSEQAKNIQY

clone_size: many
v_call: TRBV5-1
j_call: TRBJ2-7
cdr3_aa: ASSSEVTGEQY

clone_size: -
v_call: TRBV29-1
j_call: TRBJ2-5
cdr3_aa: SVATGLAGGQETQY

clone_size: many
v_call: TRBV12-3/TRBV12-4
j_call: TRBJ1-3
cdr3_aa: ASSPRRVSGNTIY

clone_size: few
v_call: TRBV5-1
j_call: TRBJ1-2
cdr3_aa: ASSLRTGMDYGYT

clone_size: few
v_call: TRBV6-6
j_call: TRBJ1-2
cdr3_aa: AEGAGALYGYT

clone_size: many
v_call: TRBV5-1
j_call: TRBJ2-7
cdr3_aa: ASSLEGSHEQY

clone_size: few
v_call: TRBV7-8
j_call: TRBJ2-7
cdr3_aa: ASSLSVWYEQY

clone_size: many
v_call: TRBV12-3/TRBV12-4
j_call: TRBJ2-5
cdr3_aa: ASSFWDRQETQY

clone_size: few
v_call: TRBV20-1
j_call: TRBJ1-2
cdr3_aa: SARDQRGGYGYT

clone_size: few
v_call: TRBV20-1
j_call: TRBJ2-7
cdr3_aa: SASFGPYEQY

clone_size: few
v_call: TRBV18
j_call: TRBJ2-3
cdr3_aa: ASSPYAGDTQY

clone_size: many
v_call: TRBV4-2
j_call: TRBJ2-5
cdr3_aa: ASSLGQGSQETQY

clone_size: -
v_call: TRBV20-1
j_call: TRBJ2-7
cdr3_aa: SARRGSYEQY

clone_size: -
v_call: TRBV6-1
j_call: TRBJ2-3
cdr3_aa: ASSLGGLKDTQY

clone_size: few
v_call: TRBV7-9
j_call: TRBJ2-3
cdr3_aa: ASSFIRPDTQY

clone_size: -
v_call: TRBV5-4
j_call: TRBJ2-3
cdr3_aa: ASQGELSTDTQY

clone_size: -
v_call: TRBV5-8
j_call: TRBJ2-1
cdr3_aa: ASGPGPDYNEQF

clone_size: -
v_call: TRBV18
j_call: TRBJ2-3
cdr3_aa: ASSPPRDTQY

clone_size: -
v_call: TRBV7-2
j_call: TRBJ2-4
cdr3_aa: ASSVDWRGVNIQY

clone_size: few
v_call: TRBV4-1
j_call: TRBJ1-6
cdr3_aa: ASSQDDGQGTTVSPLH

clone_size: few
v_call: TRBV20-1
j_call: TRBJ1-1
cdr3_aa: SATPDRFGEAF

clone_size: few
v_call: TRBV7-8
j_call: TRBJ1-2
cdr3_aa: ASSLGGRWNYGYT

clone_size: -
v_call: TRBV6-4
j_call: TRBJ2-1
cdr3_aa: ASRTAASGTPVIYNEQF

clone_size: -
v_call: TRBV12-3/TRBV12-4
j_call: TRBJ1-2
cdr3_aa: ASTRTGENYGYT

clone_size: few
v_call: TRBV4-3
j_call: TRBJ1-2
cdr3_aa: ASSQPNNYGYT

clone_size: -
v_call: TRBV6-1
j_call: TRBJ1-2
cdr3_aa: ASSEGVRLNYGYT

clone_size: -
v_call: TRBV6-1
j_call: TRBJ2-6
cdr3_aa: ASSTVGSGANVLT

clone_size: many
v_call: TRBV10-3
j_call: TRBJ1-1
cdr3_aa: AISESGGTEAF

clone_size: -
v_call: TRBV7-6
j_call: TRBJ2-1
cdr3_aa: ASSLALNPNNEQF

clone_size: -
v_call: TRBV12-3/TRBV12-4
j_call: TRBJ2-1
cdr3_aa: ASSLALGTSVEQF

clone_size: many
v_call: TRBV29-1
j_call: TRBJ2-1
cdr3_aa: SVEPGQKKF

clone_size: -
v_call: TRBV5-1
j_call: TRBJ2-1
cdr3_aa: ASSFLAGVDEQF

clone_size: many
v_call: TRBV4-1
j_call: TRBJ2-1
cdr3_aa: ASSQDWNWENEQF

clone_size: many
v_call: TRBV5-6
j_call: TRBJ1-5
cdr3_aa: ASSLSGGDQPQH

clone_size: few
v_call: TRBV4-2
j_call: TRBJ2-7
cdr3_aa: ASSQVLAGGNYEQY

clone_size: -
v_call: TRBV29-1
j_call: TRBJ1-1
cdr3_aa: SVVHPNTEAF

clone_size: -
v_call: TRBV30
j_call: TRBJ1-2
cdr3_aa: AWSIQPYLGT

clone_size: few
v_call: TRBV7-2
j_call: TRBJ2-5
cdr3_aa: ASSPDRDETQY

clone_size: few
v_call: TRBV28
j_call: TRBJ2-6
cdr3_aa: ASTTHSGANVLT

clone_size: few
v_call: TRBV6-2/TRBV6-3
j_call: TRBJ2-1
cdr3_aa: ASSFLLGSYNEQF

clone_size: -
v_call: TRBV29-1
j_call: TRBJ2-7
cdr3_aa: SVPGRTSDEQY

clone_size: few
v_call: TRBV20-1
j_call: TRBJ2-5
cdr3_aa: SASLQIMETQY

clone_size: few
v_call: TRBV6-1
j_call: TRBJ2-1
cdr3_aa: ASSRDARLSEQF

clone_size: few
v_call: TRBV7-2
j_call: TRBJ1-2
cdr3_aa: ASSSGPGQGYYGYT

clone_size: many
v_call: TRBV20-1
j_call: TRBJ2-3
cdr3_aa: SAREVTDTQY

clone_size: many
v_call: TRBV29-1
j_call: TRBJ2-1
cdr3_aa: SVDSGEQF

clone_size: -
v_call: TRBV10-3
j_call: TRBJ2-4
cdr3_aa: AISESRASGKNIQY

clone_size: few
v_call: TRBV6-2/TRBV6-3
j_call: TRBJ1-5
cdr3_aa: ASSSLGPRRQPQH

clone_size: -
v_call: TRBV7-9
j_call: TRBJ2-1
cdr3_aa: ASSLAHGPKNEQF

clone_size: -
v_call: TRBV20-1
j_call: TRBJ2-2
cdr3_aa: SARPTLNTGELF

clone_size: few
v_call: TRBV3-1
j_call: TRBJ2-1
cdr3_aa: ASSQVQFPYNEQF

clone_size: -
v_call: TRBV2
j_call: TRBJ2-3
cdr3_aa: ASSVRFQTDTQY

clone_size: few
v_call: TRBV6-5
j_call: TRBJ1-1
cdr3_aa: ASSFNGGSRF

clone_size: many
v_call: TRBV29-1
j_call: TRBJ2-3
cdr3_aa: SVEQARDTQY

clone_size: -
v_call: TRBV10-3
j_call: TRBJ1-2
cdr3_aa: AISSGTGGSTNYGYT

clone_size: -
v_call: TRBV6-1
j_call: TRBJ1-1
cdr3_aa: ASSAQGQGNTEAF